One and the same sample provided the 25 T cell receptor beta chains below, sequenced in a study of blood T cell repertoires in COVID-19. The table came from immunoSEQ multiplex PCR; TCRdb's copy has only in-frame clones and leaves some out. The sample shows 200,000 to 300,000 clones, roughly nine tenths of them seen only once. Sequencing used PBMCs or T cells enriched from blood (not recorded which). These receptors all stem from a woman between 18 and 30 years old who had recovered from COVID-19.

This clone appeared a single time. V is TRBV19 and J is TRBJ2-2; D is uncertain. V was clipped by 7 bases and J by 0 bases, with 9 bases between them. There are 14 residues in the CDR3. The germline V gene has CDR1 LNHDA and CDR2 SQIVND (reference sequence). Here the CDR3 reads CASTGRSNTGELFF. CDR3 nucleotides: TGTGCCAGTACCGGTCGGTCGAACACCGGGGAGCTGTTTTTT. The full variable domain, in which reference TRBV19 and TRBJ2-2 provide the parts outside the CDR3, is DGGITQSPKYLFRKEGQNVTLSCEQNLNHDAMYWYRQDPGQGLRLIYYSQIVNDFQKGDIAEGYSVSREKKESFPLTVTSAQKNPTAFYLCASTGRSNTGELFFGEGSRLTVL.

This clone has a single count. The chain uses TRBV4-1 and TRBJ2-2; 12 bases fit TRBD2. Germline V gene sequence: CDR1 MGHRA, CDR2 YSYEKL. The length of the CDR3 is 18 residues. The J segment lost 1 base and the V segment lost 0 bases, leaving 3 bases of the junction unmatched. The CDR3 loop reads CASSQDLGLAGNTGELFF. The DNA for the CDR3 is TGCGCCAGCAGCCAAGATTTGGGACTAGCGGGGAACACCGGGGAGCTGTTTTTT.

This clone was seen a single time. V usage is TRBV30 and J usage is TRBJ1-1; TRBD1 agrees at 7 bases. Trimming at V came to 6 bases and at J to 4 bases, leaving 8 bases not matched to a gene. Germline V gene sequence: CDR1 GTSNPN, CDR2 SVGIG (reference sequence). The CDR3 runs to 13 residues. The chain's CDR3 is CACRRDRGTEAFF. The CDR3 DNA sequence: TGTGCCTGCCGCCGGGACAGAGGCACTGAAGCTTTCTTT.

The chain is built from TRBV2 and TRBJ1-1; 7 bases are a match to TRBD1. After removal of 7 bases from V and 10 bases from J, the junction contained 12 bases not matched to a gene. The germline gives CDR1 SNHLY, CDR2 FYNNEI. This CDR3 region has 13 residues. CDR3 nucleotide sequence: TGTGCCAGCAAAGAGATAACAGGGGCGGGAGCTTTCTTT. This translates into CASKEITGAGAFF. The full variable domain, completed using reference TRBV2 and TRBJ1-1, is EPEVTQTPSHQVTQMGQEVILRCVPISNHLYFYWYRQILGQKVEFLVSFYNNEISEKSEIFDDQFSVERPDGSNFTLKIRSTKLEDSAMYFCASKEITGAGAFFGQGTRLTVV.

The rearrangement uses TRBV5-6 and TRBJ2-7; 9 nucleotides line up with TRBD2. Germline loops: CDR1 SGHDT, CDR2 YYEEEE. The trim removed 4 bases at V and 4 bases at J, leaving 6 bases unmatched. This CDR3 spans 14 amino acids. The CDR3 nucleotides read TGTGCCAGCAGCCCCGGGACTAGCTGGTACGAGCAGTACTTC. Its translation: CASSPGTSWYEQYF.

V gene TRBV5-1 combines with J gene TRBJ2-7; 9 positions agree with TRBD2. The CDR3 is made up of 14 amino acids. CDR1 is SGHRS and CDR2 is YFSETQ in the germline V gene. V trimming: 3 bases; J trimming: 2 bases; junction bases outside the gene matches: 3. The CDR3 nucleotides are TGCGCCAGCAGCTCGCTAGCGGGGCCCTACGAGCAGTACTTC. Its translation: CASSSLAGPYEQYF.

This clone was seen a single time. This sequence joins TRBV10-3 and TRBJ2-2, with 16 bases aligning to TRBD2. V lost 10 bases to trimming and J lost 0 bases; unmatched junction nucleotides: 5. The germline V gene has CDR1 ENHRY and CDR2 SYGVKD. The CDR3 covers 17 residues. CDR3 in amino acids: CATTGTSGGANTGELFF. CDR3 DNA sequence: TGTGCCACAACCGGGACTAGCGGGGGGGCGAACACCGGGGAGCTGTTTTTT.

The V and J genes are TRBV5-1 and TRBJ2-5; weak D call: TRBD1 (7 bases). The CDR3 sequence is 14 residues long. Germline V CDR1 and CDR2: SGHRS, YFSETQ. V shed 4 bases and J shed 1 base, with 11 bases lying between them. The CDR3 region has the DNA TGCGCCAGCAGCACGCGGGACAGCCAAGAGACCCAGTACTTC. It is translated as CASSTRDSQETQYF.

The rearrangement links TRBV5-4 to TRBJ2-5; a possible D gene is TRBD1 (7 bases). The CDR3 has 16 residues. V was pared by 1 base and J by 2 bases, with 15 bases between. Per the germline V gene, CDR1 is SGHNT and CDR2 is YYREEE (reference sequence). CDR3: CASSLFAGTDQETQYF. The DNA of the CDR3 is TGTGCCAGCAGCTTGTTCGCGGGGACAGATCAAGAGACCCAGTACTTC.

This clone has ten or more counts. V gene TRBV29-1 combines with J gene TRBJ1-2; TRBD1 matches 7 bases. Per the germline V gene, CDR1 is SQVTM and CDR2 is ANQGSEA. Losses at the gene ends were 5 bases for V and 4 bases for J; bases not matched to a gene: 10. The CDR3 contains 14 residues. Here the CDR3 reads CSVRQNRDSYGYTF. CDR3 DNA: TGCAGCGTTCGCCAGAATAGGGACAGCTATGGCTACACCTTC. The variable domain in full, with the rest retrieved from reference TRBV29-1 and TRBJ1-2, is SAVISQKPSRDICQRGTSLTIQCQVDSQVTMMFWYRQQPGQSLTLIATANQGSEATYESGFVIDKFPISRPNLTFSTLTVSNMSPEDSSIYLCSVRQNRDSYGYTFGSGTRLTVV.

The chain has TRBV30 and TRBJ1-4; 7 bases line up with TRBD1. CDR3 length: 13 amino acids. Germline V gene lookup returns CDR1 GTSNPN and CDR2 SVGIG (reference sequence). The trim removed 4 bases at V and 10 bases at J, leaving 9 bases unmatched. The DNA for the CDR3 is TGTGCCTGGACGACAGGGCGACACGGAAAACTGTTTTTT. It encodes CAWTTGRHGKLFF.

V gene TRBV9 combines with J gene TRBJ1-6; possible D gene TRBD1, 6 bases. CDR1 is SGDLS and CDR2 is YYNGEE in the germline V gene. This CDR3 has 14 amino acids. Trimming removed 4 bases from V and 7 bases from J, with 12 bases in between. In DNA, the CDR3 is TGTGCCAGCAGCCAGACTACAGGGAATTCACCCCTCCACTTT. This gives the protein CASSQTTGNSPLHF.

The J gene is TRBJ2-1, the V gene TRBV6-4, with 8 bases lining up with TRBD2. CDR1 is MRHNA and CDR2 is SNTAGT in the germline V gene. The CDR3 is 15 amino acids. V shed 2 bases and J 0 bases; nucleotides not matched to a gene: 0. The CDR3 DNA reads TGTGCCAGCAGTGACGGGACTAGCTCCTACAATGAGCAGTTCTTC. It yields the protein CASSDGTSSYNEQFF.

A remark on this clone: Mismatch with germline at one junction end may stem from a read error. The V gene is TRBV18, the J gene TRBJ1-3; the D gene is possibly TRBD1 (5 bases). Per germline, CDR1 KGHSH and CDR2 LQKENI. This CDR3 spans 20 amino acids. The CDR3 protein is CASSPRGPGTLKTIGSRLFF. The CDR3 DNA is TGTGCCAGCTCACCACGGGGACCCGGGACTTTGAAAACAATCGGTTCCCGGCTCTTTTTT.

This clone was seen just once. This chain connects TRBV19 to TRBJ1-2; no firm D call. Germline V gene lookup returns CDR1 LNHDA and CDR2 SQIVND (reference sequence). The CDR3 spans 15 residues. Trimming pared 3 bases from V and 4 bases from J, leaving 15 bases between. DNA of the CDR3: TGTGCCAGTAGTATTTTGGGCAGCAAAATCTATGGCTACACCTTC. Translated, it gives CASSILGSKIYGYTF.

Here the CDR3 DNA reads TGTGCCAGCAGCCACGGGGATGGCTACACCTTC. This sequence encodes CASSHGDGYTF. The chain has TRBV6-5 and TRBJ1-2; D is unresolved. V shed 6 bases and J shed 6 bases, with 8 bases lying between them. The CDR3 has 11 amino acids. CDR1 and CDR2 from the germline V gene are MNHEY and SVGAGI.

The chain recombines TRBV19 with TRBJ1-5; 9 nucleotides align to TRBD1. Germline CDR1 is LNHDA and CDR2 is SQIVND (reference sequence). The CDR3 is 16 amino acids. V shed 7 bases and J 4 bases; nucleotides not matched to a gene: 11. CDR3 coding DNA: TGTGCCAGTAAACTCCGCCGGGACAGGGAAAATCAGCCCCAGCATTTT. It translates to CASKLRRDRENQPQHF.

V gene TRBV7-9 combines with J gene TRBJ2-1, with 9 nucleotides matching TRBD2. The CDR3 length is 14 residues. The germline V gene has CDR1 SEHNR and CDR2 FQNEAQ (reference sequence). J gave up 7 bases and V 8 bases, and 9 bases lay outside the gene matches. The CDR3 region is CASHVSGSRNEQFF. Here the CDR3 DNA reads TGTGCCAGCCACGTTAGCGGGAGTCGGAATGAGCAGTTCTTC.

The chain has TRBV4-3 and TRBJ2-3; 7 bases line up with TRBD2. CDR1 and CDR2 from the germline V gene are LGHNA and YSLEER. Trimming cost V 1 base and J 2 bases; bases outside gene matches: 6. The CDR3 has 16 amino acids. The CDR3 here is CASSQGDYDHTDTQYF. In nucleotides, the CDR3 is TGCGCCAGCAGCCAAGGGGACTACGACCACACAGATACGCAGTATTTT.

The chain joins TRBV6-5 to TRBJ2-3; D may be TRBD1 (6 bases). Trimming cost V 7 bases and J 2 bases, with 13 bases left between them. The CDR3 contains 14 residues. Germline values: CDR1 MNHEY, CDR2 SVGAGI. The CDR3 here is CASNPQGTTDTQYF. The CDR3 bases are TGTGCCAGCAACCCCCAGGGGACCACAGATACGCAGTATTTT.

V gene TRBV30 combines with J gene TRBJ1-4; the match to TRBD1 covers 7 bases. The CDR3 runs to 13 residues. J was trimmed by 4 bases and V by 5 bases; bases with no gene match: 4. CDR1 and CDR2 (germline): GTSNPN, SVGIG (reference sequence). CDR3 sequence: CAWAGQDNEKLFF. Here the CDR3 DNA reads TGTGCCTGGGCCGGACAGGATAATGAAAAACTGTTTTTT.

The chain carries TRBV20-1 and TRBJ2-1, with 14 nucleotides matching TRBD2. Germline V gene data show CDR1 as DFQATT and CDR2 as SNEGSKA (reference sequence). The CDR3 spans 18 residues. V gave up 3 bases and J gave up 4 bases; unmatched junction bases: 11. CDR3 amino acids: CSASGGLAGARAYNEQFF. For the CDR3, the DNA is TGCAGTGCTAGTGGGGGACTAGCGGGGGCCCGAGCGTACAATGAGCAGTTCTTC.

This chain joins TRBV7-3 and TRBJ2-2; 8 bases fit TRBD2. With V trimmed by 5 bases and J by 4 bases, 6 bases remained unmatched. This CDR3 comprises 15 residues. CDR1 is SGHTA and CDR2 is FQGTGA in the germline V gene. CDR3 amino acids: CASSQSGGATGELFF. CDR3 bases: TGTGCCAGCAGCCAAAGCGGGGGTGCCACCGGGGAGCTGTTTTTT.

The chain employs TRBV11-3 and TRBJ2-7, with TRBD1 as a possible D gene (5 bases). V dropped 5 bases and J dropped 3 bases, with 17 bases sitting between them. This CDR3 spans 15 amino acids. Germline V gene lookup returns CDR1 SGHNT and CDR2 YENEEA. The CDR3 DNA is TGTGCCAGCAGCACAGGACAACCAGAGATCTACGAGCAGTACTTC. Its translation: CASSTGQPEIYEQYF.

V is TRBV6-5 and J is TRBJ2-1; 8 bases agree with TRBD2. V was clipped by 5 bases and J by 4 bases; unmatched bases: 1. Looked up from germline, CDR1 is MNHEY and CDR2 is SVGAGI. There are 13 residues in the CDR3. The CDR3 DNA sequence: TGTGCCAGCAGTCGGGGGGGTTACAATGAGCAGTTCTTC. It yields the protein CASSRGGYNEQFF.